This TCR beta chain comes out of a study of Ad26.COV2.S vaccination and SARS-CoV-2 variants listed by TCRdb under 2021. Describing the broader study: Vaccine-arm donors came from COV1001, a multicentre, randomized, double-blind, placebo-controlled phase I-IIa trial of Ad26.COV2.S in healthy adults. Ad26.COV2.S was administered intramuscularly at a dose of 5x10^10 or 1x10^11 viral particles, either as one shot or as two shots given 56 days apart. TCRbeta repertoire sequencing was used to assess the specificity and breadth of SARS-CoV-2-reactive T cell receptors after Ad26.COV2.S vaccination. The TCR-sequenced set comprised around 32 samples: around 20 Ad26.COV2.S vaccine recipients, 5 placebo recipients and 8 SARS-CoV-2 convalescent individuals. Trial participants were randomized into five groups of five: low-dose or high-dose Ad26.COV2.S given once or twice, or placebo on both occasions. Investigators remained blinded to trial group allocation during experiments and outcome assessment. Study-wide findings and limitations: Substantial breadth of spike-specific CD8+ and CD4+ T cell responses was reported after vaccination. Vaccine and placebo recipients had comparable non-spike TCR breadth, which fits with the vaccine containing only spike. The study lacked the statistical power to compare responses across vaccine doses or regimens. According to the authors, total T cell responses may have been underestimated by the TCR breadth and depth analyses. Compared with placebo recipients, Ad26.COV2.S recipients showed higher spike-specific TCR breadth (P = 0.0014).

The treatment or condition label corresponds to: roughly 18 received Ad26.COV2.S at low or high dose, single or two shots; roughly five received placebo; per-sample allocation not given. Repertoires of vaccine and placebo recipients were sequenced from samples collected on day 63 after the first injection. In Cohort 1b, 25 to 30 adults aged 18-55 years were enrolled at a single site in Boston, USA, between 29 July and 7 August 2020. Ad26.COV2.S was a replication-incompetent adenovirus type 26 vector expressing a prefusion-stabilized SARS-CoV-2 spike protein from the original Wuhan strain. The CDR3 covers 15 residues, taking in both the cysteine and the phenylalanine. Only CDR3 DNA remains: 45 bases, in frame from the first base. V was cut back by 4 bases and J by 0 bases, leaving a gap of 11 bases between them. The germline V gene sets CDR1 to SGHTS and CDR2 to YDEGEE. This clone was picked up a small number of times. Its antigen is unknown. Qualities for individual bases were not recorded, and no much larger clone is one base off.

TCRbeta CDR3 regions were sequenced with the immunoSEQ Assay. After extraction, genomic DNA underwent amplification by bias-controlled multiplex PCR, followed by high-throughput sequencing. Per the original workflow: To quantify the absolute abundance of every unique TCRbeta CDR3 region, sequences were collapsed and filtered. T cell fraction was estimated by normalizing TCRbeta template counts to usable DNA, with usable DNA measured through amplification of reference genes found in all nucleated cells. Repertoire TCRs were annotated as SARS-CoV-2-specific when V gene, CDR3 amino acid sequence and J gene were exactly matched to a known reactive TCR set. The reference SARS-CoV-2 TCR set came from MIRA and was filtered for enrichment in COVID-19-positive ImmuneCODE repertoires, removing public or cross-reactive TCRs. Using the MIRA antigens, annotated TCRs were further analysed by specific ORF or by position within an ORF. Breadth was defined as annotated unique rearrangements over total unique productive rearrangements; depth was the summed frequency of those rearrangements. Two-sided Wilcoxon rank-sum tests were used to compare TCR breadth between groups. Sourced from immuneACCESS, this table was stored by TCRdb with only in-frame sequences that have V and J called. A share of the clones is absent; for the studies checked, an unresolved V gene accounts for under half, and the remainder has no known explanation. V, J and clone size are those of that table, while D and trimming were read from the DNA. Recorded for this sample are about 680,000 clones; 89% of them occurred a single time. About 1.5% of the sample comes from the top ten.

The sequence was obtained from a person between 18 and 59 years old who received the Ad26.COV2.S COVID-19 vaccine or a placebo. This sequence uses TRBV5-8 and TRBJ1-3; D gene: possibly TRBD1, on 5 matching bases. The sample consisted of peripheral blood, taken in a trial of Ad26.COV2.S vaccine versus placebo. This receptor carries the CDR3 CASSRTLRSGNTIYF. The DNA sequence is as follows: TGTGCCAGCAGCAGGACACTACGCTCTGGAAACACCATATATTTT. Beyond the CDR3, the reference TRBV5-8 and TRBJ1-3 genes provide the residues; the full variable domain reads: EAGVTQSPTHLIKTRGQQATLRCSPISGHTSVYWYQQALGLGLQFLLWYDEGEERNRGNFPPRFSGRQFPNYSSELNVNALELEDSALYLCASSRTLRSGNTIYFGEGSWLTVV.